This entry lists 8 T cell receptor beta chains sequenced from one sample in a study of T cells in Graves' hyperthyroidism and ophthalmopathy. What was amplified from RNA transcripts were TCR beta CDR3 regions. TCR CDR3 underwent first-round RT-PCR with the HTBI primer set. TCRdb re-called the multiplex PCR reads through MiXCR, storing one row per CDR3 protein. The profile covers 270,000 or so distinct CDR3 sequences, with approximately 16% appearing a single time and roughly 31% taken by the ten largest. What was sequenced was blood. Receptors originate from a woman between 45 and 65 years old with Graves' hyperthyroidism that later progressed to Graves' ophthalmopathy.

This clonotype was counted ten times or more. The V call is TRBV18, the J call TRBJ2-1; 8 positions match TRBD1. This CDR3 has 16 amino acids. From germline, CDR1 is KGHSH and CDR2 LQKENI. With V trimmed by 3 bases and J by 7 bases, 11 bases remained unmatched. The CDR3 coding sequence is TGTGCCAGCTCACCCTCTCAGGGGGCGCGTTGGAATGAGCAGTTCTTC. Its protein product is CASSPSQGARWNEQFF.

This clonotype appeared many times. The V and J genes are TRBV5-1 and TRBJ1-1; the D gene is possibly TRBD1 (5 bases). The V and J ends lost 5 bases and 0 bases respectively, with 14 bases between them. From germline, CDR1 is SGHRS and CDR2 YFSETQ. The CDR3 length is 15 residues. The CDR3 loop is CASSIQGVVNTEAFF. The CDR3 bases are TGCGCCAGCAGTATTCAGGGAGTCGTGAACACTGAAGCTTTCTTT.

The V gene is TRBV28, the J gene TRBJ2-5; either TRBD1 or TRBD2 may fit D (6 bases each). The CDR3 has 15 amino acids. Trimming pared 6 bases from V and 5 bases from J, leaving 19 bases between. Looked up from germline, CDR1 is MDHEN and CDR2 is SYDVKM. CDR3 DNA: TGTGCCAGCAGGGGAAACGGGGGCCGGAGGGAGACCCAGTACTTC. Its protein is CASRGNGGRRETQYF.

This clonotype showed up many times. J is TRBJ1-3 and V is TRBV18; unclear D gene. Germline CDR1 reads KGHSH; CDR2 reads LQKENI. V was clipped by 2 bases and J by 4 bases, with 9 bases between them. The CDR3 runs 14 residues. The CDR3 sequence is CASSPVDRGNTIYF. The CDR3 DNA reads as TGTGCCAGCTCACCAGTAGACCGGGGAAACACCATATATTTT.

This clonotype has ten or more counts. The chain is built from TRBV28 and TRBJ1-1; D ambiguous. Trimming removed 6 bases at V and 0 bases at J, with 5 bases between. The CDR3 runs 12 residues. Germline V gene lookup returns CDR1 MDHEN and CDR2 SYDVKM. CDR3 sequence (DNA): TGTGCCAGCAGGGAGATGAACACTGAAGCTTTCTTT. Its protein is CASREMNTEAFF.

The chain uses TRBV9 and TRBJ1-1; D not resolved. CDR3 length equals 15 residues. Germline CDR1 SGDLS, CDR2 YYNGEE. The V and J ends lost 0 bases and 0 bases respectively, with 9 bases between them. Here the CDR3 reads CASSVAERMNTEAFF. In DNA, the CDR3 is TGTGCCAGCAGCGTAGCTGAGAGAATGAACACTGAAGCTTTCTTT.

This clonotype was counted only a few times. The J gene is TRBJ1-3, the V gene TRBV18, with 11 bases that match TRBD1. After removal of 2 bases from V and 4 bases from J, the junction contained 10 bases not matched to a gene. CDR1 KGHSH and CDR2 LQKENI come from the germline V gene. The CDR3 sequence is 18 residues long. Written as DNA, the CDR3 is TGTGCCAGCTCACCAAGGACAGGGGGCCCGGCTGAAGGAAACACCATATATTTT. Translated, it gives CASSPRTGGPAEGNTIYF.

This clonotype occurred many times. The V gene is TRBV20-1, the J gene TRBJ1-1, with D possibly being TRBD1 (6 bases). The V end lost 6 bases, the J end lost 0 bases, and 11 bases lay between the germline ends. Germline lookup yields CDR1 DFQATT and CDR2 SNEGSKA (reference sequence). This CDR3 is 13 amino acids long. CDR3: CSAQTGVNTEAFF. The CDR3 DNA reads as TGCAGTGCCCAGACAGGAGTGAACACTGAAGCTTTCTTT.